A selection of T cell receptor beta chains follows, all from one sample in a study of blood T cell repertoires in COVID-19. Sequencing used immunoSEQ multiplex PCR; TCRdb keeps in-frame clones, though not all of them. The table lists approximately 190,000 clones, around 83% of them singletons, with around 6.5% in the top ten. Material: peripheral blood. The receptors here all came from a woman aged 40 to 50 with acute or convalescent COVID-19. The CDR3 runs from the conserved cysteine through the conserved F or W. Fields, in order: V gene, D gene, J gene, clone size, CDR3 protein, CDR3 DNA. D genes are given only for firm matches. Clone size is not always given. Where it is, it says once, few, many or a class for expanded clones.

v_call: TRBV5-5
d_call: NA
j_call: TRBJ1-2
clone_size: NA
cdr3_aa: CASSLQGEGYTF
cdr3_nt: TGTGCCAGCAGCTTGCAGGGCGAAGGCTACACCTTC

v_call: TRBV11-3
d_call: TRBD1
j_call: TRBJ1-1
clone_size: NA
cdr3_aa: CASSLAGGTEAFF
cdr3_nt: TGTGCCAGCAGCTTAGCAGGGGGCACTGAAGCTTTCTTT

v_call: TRBV7-2
d_call: NA
j_call: TRBJ1-5
clone_size: NA
cdr3_aa: CASSLVSGVDQPQHF
cdr3_nt: TGTGCCAGCAGCTTAGTATCGGGGGTGGATCAGCCCCAGCATTTT

v_call: TRBV7-7
d_call: TRBD2
j_call: TRBJ2-3
clone_size: NA
cdr3_aa: CASSSGLAGVSTDTQYF
cdr3_nt: TGTGCTAGCAGCTCAGGACTAGCGGGGGTCAGCACAGATACGCAGTATTTT

v_call: TRBV5-8
d_call: NA
j_call: TRBJ2-2
clone_size: NA
cdr3_aa: CASSPWSGNTGELFF
cdr3_nt: TGTGCCAGCAGCCCCTGGTCAGGGAACACCGGGGAGCTGTTTTTT

v_call: TRBV4-1
d_call: NA
j_call: TRBJ2-1
clone_size: NA
cdr3_aa: CASSQVGSTYNEQFF
cdr3_nt: TGCGCCAGCAGCCAAGTGGGTAGCACTTACAATGAGCAGTTCTTC

v_call: TRBV6-5
d_call: NA
j_call: TRBJ2-7
clone_size: NA
cdr3_aa: CASSRGGLGYEQYF
cdr3_nt: TGTGCCAGCAGTCGAGGAGGGCTTGGCTACGAGCAGTACTTC

v_call: TRBV24-1
d_call: NA
j_call: TRBJ2-1
clone_size: NA
cdr3_aa: CATGGGYNEQFF
cdr3_nt: TGTGCCACCGGTGGAGGGTACAATGAGCAGTTCTTC

v_call: TRBV18
d_call: TRBD2
j_call: TRBJ2-7
clone_size: NA
cdr3_aa: CASSPRTSGSHEQYF
cdr3_nt: TGTGCCAGCTCCCCCCGGACTAGCGGGAGTCACGAGCAGTACTTC

v_call: TRBV6-5
d_call: TRBD1
j_call: TRBJ1-1
clone_size: NA
cdr3_aa: CASSYGTGGAFF
cdr3_nt: TGTGCCAGCAGTTATGGAACAGGGGGAGCTTTCTTT

v_call: TRBV6-5
d_call: TRBD1
j_call: TRBJ1-4
clone_size: once
cdr3_aa: CASSRDRPLNEKLFF
cdr3_nt: TGTGCCAGCAGTCGGGACAGGCCACTTAATGAAAAACTGTTTTTT

v_call: TRBV28
d_call: TRBD2
j_call: TRBJ2-7
clone_size: NA
cdr3_aa: CASSGGGSMYEQYF
cdr3_nt: TGTGCCAGCAGTGGCGGGGGTAGTATGTACGAGCAGTACTTC

v_call: TRBV7-2
d_call: NA
j_call: TRBJ2-3
clone_size: NA
cdr3_aa: CASSLEPSTTDTQYF
cdr3_nt: TGTGCCAGCAGCTTAGAACCTTCTACGACAGATACGCAGTATTTT

v_call: TRBV7-2
d_call: NA
j_call: TRBJ1-2
clone_size: NA
cdr3_aa: CASKVGERYGYTF
cdr3_nt: TGTGCCAGTAAGGTTGGGGAGCGGTATGGCTACACCTTC

v_call: TRBV6-6
d_call: TRBD1
j_call: TRBJ1-6
clone_size: NA
cdr3_aa: CASSLDVPGQLNSPLHF
cdr3_nt: TGTGCCAGCAGTCTGGACGTGCCGGGACAGCTGAATTCACCCCTCCACTTT

v_call: TRBV3-1/TRBV3-2
d_call: NA
j_call: TRBJ1-1
clone_size: NA
cdr3_aa: CASSQLFSSTEAFF
cdr3_nt: TGTGCCAGCAGCCAACTATTTTCTAGCACTGAAGCTTTCTTT

v_call: TRBV21-1
d_call: NA
j_call: TRBJ1-3
clone_size: NA
cdr3_aa: CASSSWGGSGNTIYF
cdr3_nt: TGTGCCAGCAGCTCATGGGGGGGGTCTGGAAACACCATATATTTT

v_call: TRBV2
d_call: NA
j_call: TRBJ1-5
clone_size: NA
cdr3_aa: CASSYAPTGGGQPQHF
cdr3_nt: TGTGCCAGCAGTTACGCTCCGACGGGGGGCGGCCAGCCCCAGCATTTT

v_call: TRBV7-6
d_call: TRBD2
j_call: TRBJ2-1
clone_size: NA
cdr3_aa: CASSLISGTSGSVDEQFF
cdr3_nt: TGTGCCAGCAGCCTAATCTCCGGGACTAGCGGGAGCGTCGATGAGCAGTTCTTC

v_call: TRBV5-6
d_call: NA
j_call: TRBJ1-5
clone_size: NA
cdr3_aa: CASSIRGQPQHF
cdr3_nt: TGTGCCAGCAGCATCAGGGGACAGCCCCAGCATTTT

v_call: TRBV7-9
d_call: TRBD1
j_call: TRBJ2-2
clone_size: NA
cdr3_aa: CASSSPGRGLDTGELFF
cdr3_nt: TGTGCCAGCAGCTCCCCGGGCAGGGGGCTGGACACCGGGGAGCTGTTTTTT

v_call: TRBV10-3
d_call: NA
j_call: TRBJ2-7
clone_size: few
cdr3_aa: CAISEQRRAYEQYF
cdr3_nt: TGTGCCATCAGTGAACAGCGGAGGGCCTACGAGCAGTACTTC

v_call: TRBV30
d_call: NA
j_call: TRBJ1-1
clone_size: NA
cdr3_aa: CAWSSPRDYITEAFF
cdr3_nt: TGTGCCTGGAGTTCTCCCCGGGATTATATCACTGAAGCTTTCTTT

v_call: TRBV5-1
d_call: TRBD1
j_call: TRBJ2-5
clone_size: once
cdr3_aa: CASSLGQGPETQYF
cdr3_nt: TGCGCCAGCAGCTTAGGACAGGGGCCGGAGACCCAGTACTTC

v_call: TRBV30
d_call: TRBD2
j_call: TRBJ2-1
clone_size: once
cdr3_aa: CAWSVRALAGYNEQFF
cdr3_nt: TGTGCCTGGAGTGTAAGGGCTCTAGCGGGGTACAATGAGCAGTTCTTC

v_call: TRBV29-1
d_call: NA
j_call: TRBJ1-5
clone_size: NA
cdr3_aa: CSVRSGNNQPQHF
cdr3_nt: TGCAGCGTTCGCTCCGGGAACAATCAGCCCCAGCATTTT

v_call: TRBV9
d_call: TRBD2
j_call: TRBJ2-1
clone_size: NA
cdr3_aa: CASQRGGGNEQFF
cdr3_nt: TGTGCCAGCCAGCGGGGGGGTGGCAATGAGCAGTTCTTC

v_call: TRBV5-4
d_call: NA
j_call: TRBJ2-5
clone_size: NA
cdr3_aa: CASSPGQKQETQYF
cdr3_nt: TGTGCCAGCAGCCCGGGACAAAAACAAGAGACCCAGTACTTC

v_call: TRBV27
d_call: TRBD1
j_call: TRBJ2-7
clone_size: NA
cdr3_aa: CASSLGTGGFYEQYF
cdr3_nt: TGTGCCAGCAGTTTAGGGACAGGGGGCTTTTACGAGCAGTACTTC

v_call: TRBV19
d_call: NA
j_call: TRBJ1-4
clone_size: NA
cdr3_aa: CASTPGGEKLFF
cdr3_nt: TGTGCCAGTACCCCCGGGGGTGAAAAACTGTTTTTT

v_call: TRBV5-5
d_call: NA
j_call: TRBJ2-7
clone_size: NA
cdr3_aa: CASSLVRARVSYEQYF
cdr3_nt: TGTGCCAGCAGCTTAGTTCGAGCGCGGGTCTCCTACGAGCAGTACTTC

v_call: TRBV28
d_call: TRBD2
j_call: TRBJ2-5
clone_size: NA
cdr3_aa: CASSLSGGWETQYF
cdr3_nt: TGTGCCAGCAGTTTGTCGGGGGGGTGGGAGACCCAGTACTTC

v_call: TRBV6-4
d_call: NA
j_call: TRBJ2-2
clone_size: NA
cdr3_aa: CASTTGVPGELFF
cdr3_nt: TGTGCCAGCACCACGGGGGTCCCCGGGGAGCTGTTTTTT

v_call: TRBV6-5
d_call: TRBD1
j_call: TRBJ1-4
clone_size: NA
cdr3_aa: CASSRGTAYNEKLFF
cdr3_nt: TGTGCCAGCAGCCGGGGGACAGCATATAATGAAAAACTGTTTTTT

v_call: TRBV28
d_call: NA
j_call: TRBJ1-4
clone_size: NA
cdr3_aa: CASLAATNEKLFF
cdr3_nt: TGTGCCAGCCTCGCAGCAACTAATGAAAAACTGTTTTTT

v_call: TRBV28
d_call: NA
j_call: TRBJ2-5
clone_size: once
cdr3_aa: CASSLGGAPETQYF
cdr3_nt: TGTGCCAGCAGTTTAGGGGGGGCCCCGGAGACCCAGTACTTC

v_call: TRBV14
d_call: NA
j_call: TRBJ2-2
clone_size: NA
cdr3_aa: CASSRAGELFF
cdr3_nt: TGTGCCAGCAGCCGGGCTGGAGAGCTGTTTTTT

v_call: TRBV27
d_call: TRBD2
j_call: TRBJ2-7
clone_size: NA
cdr3_aa: CASSLYLAGVQEQYF
cdr3_nt: TGTGCCAGCAGTTTATATCTAGCGGGAGTTCAGGAGCAGTACTTC

v_call: TRBV11-2
d_call: TRBD1
j_call: TRBJ1-2
clone_size: NA
cdr3_aa: CASRRTPGGYGYTF
cdr3_nt: TGTGCCAGCAGGAGAACCCCAGGGGGGTATGGCTACACCTTC

v_call: TRBV7-3
d_call: NA
j_call: TRBJ2-5
clone_size: NA
cdr3_aa: CASSLRQQETQYF
cdr3_nt: TGTGCCAGCAGCTTAAGACAGCAAGAGACCCAGTACTTC

v_call: TRBV27
d_call: NA
j_call: TRBJ2-4
clone_size: NA
cdr3_aa: CASSLIAENIQYF
cdr3_nt: TGTGCCAGCAGTTTAATTGCAGAAAACATTCAGTACTTC

v_call: TRBV28
d_call: TRBD1
j_call: TRBJ1-2
clone_size: many
cdr3_aa: CASTSDRELHYGYTF
cdr3_nt: TGTGCCAGCACCTCGGACAGGGAACTACACTATGGCTACACCTTC

v_call: TRBV7-8
d_call: NA
j_call: TRBJ1-2
clone_size: once
cdr3_aa: CASSLGSRGSGGYTF
cdr3_nt: TGTGCCAGCAGCTTAGGATCCCGGGGGAGCGGTGGCTACACCTTC

v_call: TRBV6-5
d_call: TRBD2
j_call: TRBJ2-5
clone_size: NA
cdr3_aa: CASSRLAGRETQYF
cdr3_nt: TGTGCCAGCAGCCGACTAGCGGGAAGAGAGACCCAGTACTTC

v_call: TRBV11-2
d_call: NA
j_call: TRBJ1-1
clone_size: NA
cdr3_aa: CASALGEDTEAFF
cdr3_nt: TGTGCCAGCGCGCTGGGGGAGGACACTGAAGCTTTCTTT

v_call: TRBV7-9
d_call: TRBD1
j_call: TRBJ1-4
clone_size: NA
cdr3_aa: CASSLGGTDNEKLFF
cdr3_nt: TGTGCCAGCAGCCTGGGCGGGACAGATAATGAAAAACTGTTTTTT